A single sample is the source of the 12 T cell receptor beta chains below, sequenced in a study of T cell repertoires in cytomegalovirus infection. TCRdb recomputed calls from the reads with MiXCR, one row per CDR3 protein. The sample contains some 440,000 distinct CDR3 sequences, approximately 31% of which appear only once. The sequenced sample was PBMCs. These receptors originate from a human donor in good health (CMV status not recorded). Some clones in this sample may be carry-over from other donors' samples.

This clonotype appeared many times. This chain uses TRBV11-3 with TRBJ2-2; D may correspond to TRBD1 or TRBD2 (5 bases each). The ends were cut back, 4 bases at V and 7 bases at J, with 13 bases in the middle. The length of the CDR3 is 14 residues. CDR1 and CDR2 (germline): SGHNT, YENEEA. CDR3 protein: CASSSMGVGGELFF. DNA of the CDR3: TGTGCCAGCAGCTCGATGGGGGTTGGCGGGGAGCTGTTTTTT.

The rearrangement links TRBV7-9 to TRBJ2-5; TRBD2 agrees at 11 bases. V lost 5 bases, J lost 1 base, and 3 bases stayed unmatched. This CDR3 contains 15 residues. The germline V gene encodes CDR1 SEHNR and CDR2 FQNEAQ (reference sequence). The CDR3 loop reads CASSAGLAVQETQYF. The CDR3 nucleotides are TGTGCCAGCAGCGCGGGACTAGCGGTCCAAGAGACCCAGTACTTC. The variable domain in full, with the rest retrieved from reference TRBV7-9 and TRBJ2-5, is DTGVSQNPRHKITKRGQNVTFRCDPISEHNRLYWYRQTLGQGPEFLTYFQNEAQLEKSRLLSDRFSAERPKGSFSTLEIQRTEQGDSAMYLCASSAGLAVQETQYFGPGTRLLVL.

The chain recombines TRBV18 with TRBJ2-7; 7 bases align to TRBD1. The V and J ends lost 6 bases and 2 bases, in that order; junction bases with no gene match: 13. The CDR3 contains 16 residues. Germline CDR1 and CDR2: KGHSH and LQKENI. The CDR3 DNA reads TGTGCCAGCTCCTACCGTCCCGGGACAGATGCCTACGAGCAGTACTTC. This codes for CASSYRPGTDAYEQYF.

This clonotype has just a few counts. The CDR3 DNA reads TGTGCCAGCAGCTCGGCTGGGTCGCGCAATCAGCCCCAGCATTTT. This sequence encodes CASSSAGSRNQPQHF. The rearrangement uses TRBV7-4 and TRBJ1-5; D is undetermined. This CDR3 comprises 15 residues. Germline V lookup: CDR1 SGHVT, CDR2 SQSDAQ. The V and J ends lost 4 bases and 2 bases respectively, with 12 bases between them.

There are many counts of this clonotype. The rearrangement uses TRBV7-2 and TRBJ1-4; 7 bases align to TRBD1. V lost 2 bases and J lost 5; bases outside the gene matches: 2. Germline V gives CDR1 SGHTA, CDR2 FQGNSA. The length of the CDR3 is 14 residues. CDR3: CASSLRTGNEKLFF. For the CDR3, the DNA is TGTGCCAGCAGCTTAAGGACAGGAAATGAAAAACTGTTTTTT. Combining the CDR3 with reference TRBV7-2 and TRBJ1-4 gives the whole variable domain GAGVSQSPSNKVTEKGKDVELRCDPISGHTALYWYRQSLGQGLEFLIYFQGNSAPDKSGLPSDRFSAERTGGSVSTLTIQRTQQEDSAVYLCASSLRTGNEKLFFGSGTQLSVL.

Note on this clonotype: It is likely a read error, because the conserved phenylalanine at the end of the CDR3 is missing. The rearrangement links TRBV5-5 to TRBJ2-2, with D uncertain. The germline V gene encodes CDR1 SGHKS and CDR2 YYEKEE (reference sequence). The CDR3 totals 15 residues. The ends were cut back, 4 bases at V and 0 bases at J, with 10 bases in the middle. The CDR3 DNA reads TGTGCCAGCAGCACTGACCAAACGAACACCGGGGAGCTGTTTTAT. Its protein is CASSTDQTNTGELFY.

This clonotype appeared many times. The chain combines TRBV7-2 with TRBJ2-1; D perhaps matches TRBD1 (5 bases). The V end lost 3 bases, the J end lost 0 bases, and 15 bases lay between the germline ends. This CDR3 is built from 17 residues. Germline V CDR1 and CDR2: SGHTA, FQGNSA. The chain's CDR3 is CASSFLWTPLSYNEQFF. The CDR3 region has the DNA TGTGCCAGCAGCTTCCTGTGGACACCACTCTCCTACAATGAGCAGTTCTTC.

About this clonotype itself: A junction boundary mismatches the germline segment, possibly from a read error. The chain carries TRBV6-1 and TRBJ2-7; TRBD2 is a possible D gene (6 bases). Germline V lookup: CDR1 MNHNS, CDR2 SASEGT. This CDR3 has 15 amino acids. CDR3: CAISVDPGLFYEQYF. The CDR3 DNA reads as TGTGCCATCAGTGTAGACCCGGGACTTTTCTACGAGCAGTACTTC.

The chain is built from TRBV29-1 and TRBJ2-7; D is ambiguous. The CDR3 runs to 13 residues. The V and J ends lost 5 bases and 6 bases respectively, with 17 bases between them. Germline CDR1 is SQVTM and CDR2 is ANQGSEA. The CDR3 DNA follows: TGCAGCGTTACCGGAACAGTAGTGAGCGAGCAGTACTTC. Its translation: CSVTGTVVSEQYF.

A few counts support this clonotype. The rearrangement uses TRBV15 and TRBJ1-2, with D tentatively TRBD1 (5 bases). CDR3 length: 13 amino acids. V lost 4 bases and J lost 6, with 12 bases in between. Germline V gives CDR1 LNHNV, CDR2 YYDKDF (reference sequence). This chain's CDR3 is CATSKLGGDGYTF. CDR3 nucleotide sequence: TGTGCCACCAGCAAGTTGGGAGGGGATGGCTACACCTTC.

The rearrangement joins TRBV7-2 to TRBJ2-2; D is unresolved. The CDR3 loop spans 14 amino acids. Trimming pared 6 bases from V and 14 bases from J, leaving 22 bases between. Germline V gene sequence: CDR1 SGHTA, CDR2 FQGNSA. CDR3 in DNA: TGTGCCAGCAGAATAACAAGAGACACCGGTTATCTGTTTTTT. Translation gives CASRITRDTGYLFF.

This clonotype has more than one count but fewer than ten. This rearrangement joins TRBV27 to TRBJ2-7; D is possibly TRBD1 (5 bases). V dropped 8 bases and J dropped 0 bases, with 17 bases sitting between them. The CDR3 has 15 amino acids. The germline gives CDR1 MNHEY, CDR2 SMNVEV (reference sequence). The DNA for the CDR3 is TGTGCCAGCTTTTCCAGACAGCCCAGCTCCTACGAGCAGTACTTC. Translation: CASFSRQPSSYEQYF.